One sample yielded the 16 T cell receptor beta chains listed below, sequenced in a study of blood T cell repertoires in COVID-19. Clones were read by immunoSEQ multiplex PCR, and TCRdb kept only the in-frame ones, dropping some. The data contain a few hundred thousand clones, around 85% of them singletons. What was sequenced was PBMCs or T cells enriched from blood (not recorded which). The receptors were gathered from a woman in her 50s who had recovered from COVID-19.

The CDR3 bases are TGTGCCAGCAGCTTAGATCAGGACAGGTATCAGCCCCAGCATTTT. The encoded protein is CASSLDQDRYQPQHF. The chain is built from TRBV7-9 and TRBJ1-5, with 7 bases identical to TRBD1. With 1 base clipped from V and 5 bases from J, the junction kept 5 bases outside the gene matches. The length of the CDR3 is 15 residues. In germline, CDR1 is SEHNR, CDR2 FQNEAQ (reference sequence).

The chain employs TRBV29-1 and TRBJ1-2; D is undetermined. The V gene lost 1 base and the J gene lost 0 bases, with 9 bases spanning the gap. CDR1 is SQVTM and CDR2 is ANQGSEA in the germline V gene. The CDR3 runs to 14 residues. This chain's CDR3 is CSVEGGEANYGYTF. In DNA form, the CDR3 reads TGCAGCGTTGAAGGGGGAGAGGCTAACTATGGCTACACCTTC.

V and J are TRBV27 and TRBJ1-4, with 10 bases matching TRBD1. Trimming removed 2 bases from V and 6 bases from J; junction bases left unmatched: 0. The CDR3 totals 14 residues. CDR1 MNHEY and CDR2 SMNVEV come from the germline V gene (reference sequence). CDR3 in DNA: TGTGCCAGCAGTTTAGACAGGGGGCATGAAAAACTGTTTTTT. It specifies CASSLDRGHEKLFF. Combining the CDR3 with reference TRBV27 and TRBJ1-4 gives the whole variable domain EAQVTQNPRYLITVTGKKLTVTCSQNMNHEYMSWYRQDPGLGLRQIYYSMNVEVTDKGDVPEGYKVSRKEKRNFPLILESPSPNQTSLYFCASSLDRGHEKLFFGSGTQLSVL.

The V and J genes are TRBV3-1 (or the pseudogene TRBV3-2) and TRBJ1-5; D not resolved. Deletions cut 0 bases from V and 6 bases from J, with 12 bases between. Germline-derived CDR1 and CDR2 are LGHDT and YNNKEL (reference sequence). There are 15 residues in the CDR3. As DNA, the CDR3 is TGTGCCAGCAGCCAAGATACGTCCGTTAGTCAGCCCCAGCATTTT. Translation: CASSQDTSVSQPQHF.

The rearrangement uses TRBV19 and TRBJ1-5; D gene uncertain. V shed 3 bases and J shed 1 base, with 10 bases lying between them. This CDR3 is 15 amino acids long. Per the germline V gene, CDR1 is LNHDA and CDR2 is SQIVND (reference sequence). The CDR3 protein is CASSIIRPSNQPQHF. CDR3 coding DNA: TGTGCCAGTAGTATTATTCGTCCCAGCAATCAGCCCCAGCATTTT.

CDR3 in amino acids: CASSTPSGLGYIQYF. CDR3 bases: TGTGCCAGTAGTACCCCAAGCGGCCTGGGCTACATTCAGTACTTC. The chain employs TRBV19 and TRBJ2-4; tentative D call: TRBD2 (5 bases). The CDR3 spans 15 residues. CDR1 is LNHDA and CDR2 is SQIVND in the germline V gene (reference sequence). V was trimmed by 4 bases and J by 8 bases, leaving 18 bases between them.

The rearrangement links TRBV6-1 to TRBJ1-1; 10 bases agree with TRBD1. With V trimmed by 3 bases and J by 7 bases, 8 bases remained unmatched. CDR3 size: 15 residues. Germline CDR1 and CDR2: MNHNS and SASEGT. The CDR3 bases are TGTGCCAGCAGTGATAAGGGACAGGGGTGGAGTGAAGCTTTCTTT. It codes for CASSDKGQGWSEAFF.

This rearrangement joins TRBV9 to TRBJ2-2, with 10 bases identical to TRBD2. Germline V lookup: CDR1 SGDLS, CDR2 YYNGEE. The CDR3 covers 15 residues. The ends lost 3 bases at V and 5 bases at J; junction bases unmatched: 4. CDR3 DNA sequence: TGTGCCAGCAGCGGACTAGCGGGTGGGACCGGGGAGCTGTTTTTT. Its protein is CASSGLAGGTGELFF. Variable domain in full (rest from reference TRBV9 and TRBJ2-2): DSGVTQTPKHLITATGQRVTLRCSPRSGDLSVYWYQQSLDQGLQFLIQYYNGEERAKGNILERFSAQQFPDLHSELNLSSLELGDSALYFCASSGLAGGTGELFFGEGSRLTVL.

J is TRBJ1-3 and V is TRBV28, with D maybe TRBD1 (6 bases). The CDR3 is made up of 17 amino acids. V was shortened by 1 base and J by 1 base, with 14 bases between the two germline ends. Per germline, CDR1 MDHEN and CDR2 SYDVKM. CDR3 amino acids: CASSLLFRGGSGNTIYF. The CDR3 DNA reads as TGTGCCAGCAGTTTATTGTTCAGGGGTGGTTCTGGAAACACCATATATTTT.

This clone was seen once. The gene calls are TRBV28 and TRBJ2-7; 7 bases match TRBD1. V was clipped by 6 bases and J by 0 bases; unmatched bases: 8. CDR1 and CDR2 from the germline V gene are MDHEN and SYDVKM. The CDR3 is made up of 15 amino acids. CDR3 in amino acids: CASRGTAGHSYEQYF. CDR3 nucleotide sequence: TGTGCCAGCAGGGGGACAGCCGGGCACTCCTACGAGCAGTACTTC.

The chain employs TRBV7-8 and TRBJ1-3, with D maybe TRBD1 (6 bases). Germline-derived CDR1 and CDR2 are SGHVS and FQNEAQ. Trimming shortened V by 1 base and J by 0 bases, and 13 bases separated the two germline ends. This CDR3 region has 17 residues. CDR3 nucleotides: TGTGCCAGCAGCTTAGGGCCCGGACAGCTCTCTGGAAACACCATATATTTT. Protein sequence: CASSLGPGQLSGNTIYF.

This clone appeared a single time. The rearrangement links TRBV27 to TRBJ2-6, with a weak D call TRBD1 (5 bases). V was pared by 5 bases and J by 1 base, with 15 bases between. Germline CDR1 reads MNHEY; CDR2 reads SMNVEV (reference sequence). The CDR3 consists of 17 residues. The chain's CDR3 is CASSPALTDSGANVLTF. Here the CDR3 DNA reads TGTGCCAGCAGTCCGGCCCTGACAGATTCTGGGGCCAACGTCCTGACTTTC.

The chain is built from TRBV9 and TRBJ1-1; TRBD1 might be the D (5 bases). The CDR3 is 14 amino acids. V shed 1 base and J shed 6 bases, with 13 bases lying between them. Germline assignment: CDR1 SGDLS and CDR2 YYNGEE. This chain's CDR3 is CASSVRGGGSEAFF. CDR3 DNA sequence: TGTGCCAGCAGCGTACGGGGGGGTGGCTCTGAAGCTTTCTTT.

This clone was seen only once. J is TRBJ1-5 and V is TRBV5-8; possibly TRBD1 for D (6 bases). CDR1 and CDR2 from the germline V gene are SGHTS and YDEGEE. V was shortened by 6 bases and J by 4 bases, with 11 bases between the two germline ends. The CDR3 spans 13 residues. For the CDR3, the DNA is TGTGCCAGCAACTTCGACAGGAATCAGCCCCAGCATTTT. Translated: CASNFDRNQPQHF.

CDR3 sequence (DNA): TGCGCCAGCAGCTTGGCCTTAGAGAGAGACTACGAGCAGTACTTC. Encoded protein: CASSLALERDYEQYF. The chain recombines TRBV5-1 with TRBJ2-7; D ambiguous. V dropped 0 bases and J dropped 3 bases, with 13 bases sitting between them. CDR3 length: 15 amino acids. CDR1 and CDR2 (germline): SGHRS, YFSETQ.

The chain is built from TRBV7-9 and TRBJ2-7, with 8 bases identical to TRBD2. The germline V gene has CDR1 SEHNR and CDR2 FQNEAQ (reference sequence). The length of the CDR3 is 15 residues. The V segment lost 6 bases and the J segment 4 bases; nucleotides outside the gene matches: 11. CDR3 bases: TGTGCCAGCAGTGAACTCGGGACTAGAGGATACGAGCAGTACTTC. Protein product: CASSELGTRGYEQYF. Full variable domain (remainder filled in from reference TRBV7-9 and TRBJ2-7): DTGVSQNPRHKITKRGQNVTFRCDPISEHNRLYWYRQTLGQGPEFLTYFQNEAQLEKSRLLSDRFSAERPKGSFSTLEIQRTEQGDSAMYLCASSELGTRGYEQYFGPGTRLTVT.